This T cell receptor beta chain originates from a study of T cells in Graves' hyperthyroidism and ophthalmopathy. Study information: The initial diagnosis was the point when peripheral blood was collected, ahead of any treatment.

Germline V gene sequence: CDR1 SGDLS, CDR2 YYNGEE. The CDR3 is made up of 15 amino acids. V lost 2 bases, J lost 3 bases, and 6 bases stayed unmatched. Amplified TCR beta CDR3 regions derived from RNA transcripts. HTBI primers were used for first-round RT-PCR of the TCR CDR3. Each CDR3 protein gets one entry after TCRdb re-called the multiplex PCR reads with MiXCR. The sample lists 560,000 or so distinct CDR3 sequences; around 20% were seen once. The chain links TRBV9 to TRBJ1-2, with 8 bases matching TRBD1. Sequences were obtained from blood. The TCR originated in a man aged 40-49 years with Graves' ophthalmopathy. The CDR3 is CASSVYPGGDYGYTF. For the CDR3, the DNA is TGTGCCAGCAGCGTTTACCCAGGGGGCGACTATGGCTACACCTTC.